The source of this T cell receptor (beta chain) is a study of T cell repertoires in cytomegalovirus infection. TCRdb independently ran MiXCR on the reads; one entry per CDR3 protein. The data contain approximately 750,000 distinct CDR3 sequences, roughly 35% of them singletons. There are a few counts of this clonotype. Germline loops: CDR1 SQVTM, CDR2 ANQGSEA. The V segment lost 1 base and the J segment 3 bases; nucleotides outside the gene matches: 7. This CDR3 region has 15 residues. The sequence came from a human donor in good health (CMV status not recorded). Some clones in this sample may be carry-over from other donors' samples. The chain couples TRBV29-1 to TRBJ2-7, with 9 nucleotides matching TRBD1. The sample was PBMCs. The CDR3 region is CSVEGRPGQGYEQYF. As DNA, the CDR3 is TGCAGCGTTGAAGGTCGACCGGGACAGGGCTACGAGCAGTACTTC.